A selection of T cell receptor beta chains follows, all from one sample in a study of shared clonotypes between healthy human individuals. The protocol was immunoSEQ multiplex PCR, while the TCRdb copy is restricted to in-frame clones and leaves out a portion. The sample lists about 2.3 million clones, under 95% occurring once. The material sequenced was naive CD4+ T cells from PBMCs. These receptors were taken from a man between 18 and 29 years old in good health. Some clones in this sample may be carry-over from other donors' samples. The CDR3 runs from the conserved cysteine through the conserved F or W. The order of the fields is CDR3 DNA, CDR3 protein, D gene, CDR3 length, clone size, J gene, V gene. The D gene is left open where the match is weak. Where a row states a size, it is once, few, many or the class of an expanded clone; other rows omit it.

DNA: TGTGCCAGCAAGGACGACTATACGCAGTATTTT
CDR3: CASKDDYTQYF
D: .
length: 11
size: .
J: TRBJ2-3
V: TRBV2

DNA: TGTGCCACCGGGACGGACTCCTACGAGCAGTACTTC
CDR3: CATGTDSYEQYF
D: .
length: 12
size: .
J: TRBJ2-7
V: TRBV28

DNA: TGTGCCAGCAGCCCAGGACTAGCGGGAGGAGGAGATACGCAGTATTTT
CDR3: CASSPGLAGGGDTQYF
D: TRBD2
length: 16
size: .
J: TRBJ2-3
V: TRBV4-2

DNA: TGTGCCAGCAGTTTAGCCTTGTTTGCTTTCTTT
CDR3: CASSLALFAFF
D: .
length: 11
size: few
J: TRBJ1-1
V: TRBV27

DNA: TGTGCCAGTAGTACATGGACAGGATGGAACTATGGCTACACCTTC
CDR3: CASSTWTGWNYGYTF
D: TRBD1
length: 15
size: .
J: TRBJ1-2
V: TRBV19

DNA: TGCGCCAGCAGTCGTCGCATCGTCGCGCACGACATTCCCGGGGAGCTGTTTTTT
CDR3: CASSRRIVAHDIPGELFF
D: .
length: 18
size: .
J: TRBJ2-2
V: TRBV10-1

DNA: TGTGCCAGCAGCCAAGATGCCCTAGCGGGAGGGCCCTCCTACGAGCAGTACTTC
CDR3: CASSQDALAGGPSYEQYF
D: TRBD2
length: 18
size: once
J: TRBJ2-7
V: TRBV4-2

DNA: TGTGCCAGTAGTATAGCGCCTAGCGGAGCCTACGAGCAGTACTTC
CDR3: CASSIAPSGAYEQYF
D: TRBD2
length: 15
size: .
J: TRBJ2-7
V: TRBV19

DNA: TGTGCCAGCAGTTTGGGAACCGGGGAGCTGTTTTTT
CDR3: CASSLGTGELFF
D: .
length: 12
size: .
J: TRBJ2-2
V: TRBV27

DNA: TGTGCCAGCAGTTTATTACTGGGGTCGGGAAACACCATATATTTT
CDR3: CASSLLLGSGNTIYF
D: .
length: 15
size: .
J: TRBJ1-3
V: TRBV28

DNA: TGTGCCAGCAGCGGGGATCCGATCGGGGAAAAACTGTTTTTT
CDR3: CASSGDPIGEKLFF
D: .
length: 14
size: .
J: TRBJ1-4
V: TRBV14

DNA: TGTGCCAGCAGTTACCAGACAGGGACTGAAGCTTTCTTT
CDR3: CASSYQTGTEAFF
D: TRBD1
length: 13
size: few
J: TRBJ1-1
V: TRBV6-5

DNA: TGTGCCACGGCATCCTACAATGAGCAGTTCTTC
CDR3: CATASYNEQFF
D: .
length: 11
size: .
J: TRBJ2-1
V: TRBV5-4

DNA: TGTGTGGGGCTTTCGTGGGAGACTGGAAACACCATATATTTT
CDR3: CVGLSWETGNTIYF
D: .
length: 14
size: .
J: TRBJ1-3
V: TRBV30

DNA: TGTGCCAGCACCAGGTGGGGCAGGGCGGACGAGCAGTACTTC
CDR3: CASTRWGRADEQYF
D: .
length: 14
size: .
J: TRBJ2-7
V: TRBV7-8

DNA: TGTGCCATCAGGGATAGCCTAGCGGGCCCCCAAGAGACCCAGTACTTC
CDR3: CAIRDSLAGPQETQYF
D: TRBD2
length: 16
size: .
J: TRBJ2-5
V: TRBV10-3

DNA: TGTGCCAGCTCACCACCGGGACAACCCTACGAGCAGTACTTC
CDR3: CASSPPGQPYEQYF
D: .
length: 14
size: .
J: TRBJ2-7
V: TRBV18

DNA: TGTGCCACCTTCTCGGGACACCTCTCCTACGAGCAGTACTTC
CDR3: CATFSGHLSYEQYF
D: .
length: 14
size: .
J: TRBJ2-7
V: TRBV28

DNA: TGCGCCAGCAGCTTTCGGGGGAACACTGAAGCTTTCTTT
CDR3: CASSFRGNTEAFF
D: .
length: 13
size: .
J: TRBJ1-1
V: TRBV5-1

DNA: TGTGCCAGTAGTCCCCGGGGGGACTCATCCTACGAGCAGTACTTC
CDR3: CASSPRGDSSYEQYF
D: TRBD2
length: 15
size: .
J: TRBJ2-7
V: TRBV19

DNA: TGTGCCAGCAGCTTGGACGGGGGACCCTCCTACGAGCAGTACTTC
CDR3: CASSLDGGPSYEQYF
D: .
length: 15
size: .
J: TRBJ2-7
V: TRBV5-4

DNA: TGTGCCAGCAGTGAATTAGTTGGAGGGGGAATTCGGGTAGAGACCCAGTACTTC
CDR3: CASSELVGGGIRVETQYF
D: .
length: 18
size: .
J: TRBJ2-5
V: TRBV6-1